These 14 T cell receptor beta chains came from one sample sequenced in a study of PD-1 blockade in classical Hodgkin lymphoma. Libraries were prepared by immunoSEQ multiplex PCR; TCRdb keeps only in-frame clonotypes and omits some of them. The sample records more than 35,000 clones, just over 85% being singletons. Each of the patients experienced relapse following autologous stem cell transplantation, and their brentuximab vedotin exposure differed. Sequencing was performed on peripheral blood mononuclear cells (PBMCs), taken before the second cycle of nivolumab. The receptors come from a human donor with classical Hodgkin lymphoma.

The V call is TRBV12-5, the J call TRBJ2-3; 8 bases fit TRBD2. From germline, CDR1 is LGHNT and CDR2 FRNRAP. The CDR3 spans 15 residues. Germline trimming cut 3 bases from V and 3 bases from J; bases unmatched to any gene: 5. The DNA of the CDR3 is TGTGCTAGTGGTTTAGGCGGGAGGTTTACAGATACGCAGTATTTT. It codes for CASGLGGRFTDTQYF.

The chain recombines TRBV7-5 with TRBJ1-1; the table's D gene call, TRBD1, was not cross checked with the DNA. TRBV7-5 counts as a pseudogene. The CDR3 is 16 amino acids. The CDR3 spells CASSFRDSKAYTEAFF. CDR3 in DNA: TGTGCCAGCAGCTTCCGGGACAGCAAGGCGTACACTGAAGCTTTCTTT.

The chain employs TRBV2 and TRBJ2-3; no definite D call. Germline values: CDR1 SNHLY, CDR2 FYNNEI. CDR3 size: 15 residues. Trimming stripped 8 bases from V and 0 bases from J, with 15 bases between. The DNA for the CDR3 is TGTGCCAGCCCGCGTGGACCGACTAGCACAGATACGCAGTATTTT. This codes for CASPRGPTSTDTQYF.

The chain couples TRBV5-1 to TRBJ1-1; perhaps TRBD1 as D (5 bases). Germline V gene lookup returns CDR1 SGHRS and CDR2 YFSETQ. V was trimmed by 2 bases and J by 1 base, leaving 12 bases between them. This CDR3 is built from 15 residues. The CDR3 sequence: CASSFDWRGNTEAFF. CDR3 sequence (DNA): TGCGCCAGCAGCTTCGACTGGAGGGGGAACACTGAAGCTTTCTTT.

The J gene is TRBJ2-1, the V gene TRBV28; D may be TRBD2 (5 bases). CDR3 size: 14 residues. Germline values: CDR1 MDHEN, CDR2 SYDVKM. Trimming removed 3 bases from V and 4 bases from J, with 10 bases in between. CDR3: CASSFPRRYNEQFF. The DNA for the CDR3 is TGTGCCAGCAGTTTCCCTAGGAGGTACAATGAGCAGTTCTTC.

The chain carries TRBV18 and TRBJ2-7, with 10 bases identical to TRBD1. Trimming took 6 bases from V and 3 from J; bases not matched to a gene: 5. Germline V CDR1 and CDR2: KGHSH, LQKENI. The CDR3 length is 14 residues. The CDR3 DNA reads TGTGCCAGCTCCCAAAGGACAGGGGGCTACGAGCAGTACTTC. Encoded protein: CASSQRTGGYEQYF.

The rearrangement links TRBV11-3 to TRBJ2-1; no reliable D call. CDR3 size: 15 residues. V was trimmed by 5 bases and J by 3 bases, leaving 14 bases between them. Germline CDR1 reads SGHNT; CDR2 reads YENEEA. The CDR3 bases are TGTGCCAGCAGCCCCGGTAGGGATTTCTACAATGAGCAGTTCTTC. Translation gives CASSPGRDFYNEQFF.

The V call is TRBV7-2, the J call TRBJ1-3, with D hard to call. CDR3 length: 12 residues. Trimming removed 5 bases from V and 4 bases from J, with 6 bases in between. Germline CDR1 and CDR2: SGHTA and FQGNSA. CDR3 sequence: CASSKTGNTIYF. CDR3 in DNA: TGTGCCAGCAGCAAAACAGGAAACACCATATATTTT.

The J gene is TRBJ2-1, the V gene TRBV5-1, with 11 positions matching TRBD1. This CDR3 spans 17 amino acids. Germline V gene lookup returns CDR1 SGHRS and CDR2 YFSETQ. V was pared by 1 base and J by 2 bases, with 5 bases of the junction left unmatched. CDR3 amino acids: CASSLSRTGGPYNEQFF. The CDR3 DNA reads TGCGCCAGCAGCTTGTCCCGGACAGGGGGCCCCTACAATGAGCAGTTCTTC.

V usage is TRBV9 and J usage is TRBJ2-5, with 8 bases lining up with TRBD1. Germline V gene lookup returns CDR1 SGDLS and CDR2 YYNGEE. V dropped 4 bases and J dropped 9; count of bases not matched to a gene: 8. This CDR3 spans 13 amino acids. The CDR3 bases are TGTGCCAGCAGCCTCTCTGGACAGGGAGCCCAGTACTTC. This translates into CASSLSGQGAQYF.

The J gene is TRBJ2-7, the V gene TRBV13; no clear D gene. The CDR3 spans 14 residues. Germline lookup yields CDR1 PRHDT and CDR2 FYEKMQ (reference sequence). With 0 bases removed from V and 5 bases from J, the gap between germline ends came to 11 bases. The CDR3 spells CASSLGAVRDEQYF. For the CDR3, the DNA is TGTGCCAGCAGCTTAGGCGCGGTACGGGACGAGCAGTACTTC. The full variable domain, rest sourced from reference TRBV13 and TRBJ2-7, is AAGVIQSPRHLIKEKRETATLKCYPIPRHDTVYWYQQGPGQDPQFLISFYEKMQSDKGSIPDRFSAQQFSDYHSELNMSSLELGDSALYFCASSLGAVRDEQYFGPGTRLTVT.

The chain couples TRBV6-4 to TRBJ2-7; D unresolved. V lost 4 bases and J lost 3, with 19 bases in between. This CDR3 has 16 amino acids. Germline CDR1 reads MRHNA; CDR2 reads SNTAGT. The CDR3 region is CASSADGPFPLYEQYF. For the CDR3, the DNA is TGTGCCAGCAGTGCGGATGGCCCCTTCCCCCTCTACGAGCAGTACTTC.

This CDR3 reads CASSLKSGVSQETQYF. CDR3 DNA sequence: TGCGCCAGCAGCTTGAAGTCCGGGGTGAGCCAGGAGACCCAGTACTTC. This chain connects TRBV5-1 to TRBJ2-5, with a tentative D call TRBD2 (5 bases). V was pared by 1 base and J by 5 bases, with 18 bases between. Germline loops: CDR1 SGHRS, CDR2 YFSETQ. This CDR3 comprises 16 residues. Full variable domain (rest looked up from reference TRBV5-1 and TRBJ2-5): KAGVTQTPRYLIKTRGQQVTLSCSPISGHRSVSWYQQTPGQGLQFLFEYFSETQRNKGNFPGRFSGRQFSNSRSEMNVSTLELGDSALYLCASSLKSGVSQETQYFGPGTRLLVL.

In this sample, this clone turned up once. In nucleotides, the CDR3 is TGTGCCAGCTATCTAACAGGAGCTGACACCGGGGAGCTGTTTTTT. Its translation is CASYLTGADTGELFF. The V call is TRBV6-5, the J call TRBJ2-2, with D possibly being TRBD1 (5 bases). Trimming removed 8 bases at V and 3 bases at J, with 16 bases between. Germline V gene data show CDR1 as MNHEY and CDR2 as SVGAGI. This CDR3 has 15 residues.